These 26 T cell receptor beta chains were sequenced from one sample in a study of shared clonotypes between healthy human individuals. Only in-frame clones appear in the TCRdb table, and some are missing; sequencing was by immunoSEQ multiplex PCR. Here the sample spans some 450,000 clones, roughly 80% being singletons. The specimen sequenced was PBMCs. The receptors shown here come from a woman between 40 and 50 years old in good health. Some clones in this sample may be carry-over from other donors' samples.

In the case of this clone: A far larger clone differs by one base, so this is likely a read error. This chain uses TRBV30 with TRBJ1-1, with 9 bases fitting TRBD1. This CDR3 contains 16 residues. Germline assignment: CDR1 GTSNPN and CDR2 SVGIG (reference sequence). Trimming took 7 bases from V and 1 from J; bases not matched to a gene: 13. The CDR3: CAYIVRGQGSNTEAFF. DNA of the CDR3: TGTGCCTACATAGTCCGGGGACAGGGATCGAACACTGAAGCTTTCTTT.

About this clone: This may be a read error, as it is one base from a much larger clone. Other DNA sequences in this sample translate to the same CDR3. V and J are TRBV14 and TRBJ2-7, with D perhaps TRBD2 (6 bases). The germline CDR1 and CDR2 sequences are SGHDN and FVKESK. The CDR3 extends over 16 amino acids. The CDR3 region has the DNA TGCGCCAGCAGCCCCAAGGGAGGAGGGAGAACCCACGAGCAGTACTTC. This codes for CASSPKGGGRTHEQYF.

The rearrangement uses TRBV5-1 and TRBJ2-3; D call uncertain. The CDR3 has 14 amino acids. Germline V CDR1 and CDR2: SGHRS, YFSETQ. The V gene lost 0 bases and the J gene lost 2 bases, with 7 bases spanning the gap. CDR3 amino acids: CASSLEGSTDTQYF. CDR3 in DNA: TGCGCCAGCAGCTTGGAAGGGTCCACAGATACGCAGTATTTT.

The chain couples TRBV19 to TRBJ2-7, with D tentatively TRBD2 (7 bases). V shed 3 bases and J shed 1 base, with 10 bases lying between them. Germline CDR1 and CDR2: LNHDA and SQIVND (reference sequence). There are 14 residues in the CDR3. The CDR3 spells CASSIRGASYEQYF. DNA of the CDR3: TGTGCCAGTAGTATTCGGGGGGCTTCCTACGAGCAGTACTTC.

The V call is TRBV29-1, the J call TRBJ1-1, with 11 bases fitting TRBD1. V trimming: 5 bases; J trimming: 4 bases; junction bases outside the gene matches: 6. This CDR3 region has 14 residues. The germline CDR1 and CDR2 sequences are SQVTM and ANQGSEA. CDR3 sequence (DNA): TGCAGCGTTCGGGACAGGGGGTCGTTCACTGAAGCTTTCTTT. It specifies CSVRDRGSFTEAFF.

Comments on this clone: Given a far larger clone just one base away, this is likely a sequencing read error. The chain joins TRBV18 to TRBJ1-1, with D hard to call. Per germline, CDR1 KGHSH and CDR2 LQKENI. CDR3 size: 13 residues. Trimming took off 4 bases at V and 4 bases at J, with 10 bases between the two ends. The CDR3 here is CASSQDGVTEAFF. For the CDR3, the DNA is TGTGCCAGCTCACAAGACGGGGTCACTGAAGCTTTCTTT.

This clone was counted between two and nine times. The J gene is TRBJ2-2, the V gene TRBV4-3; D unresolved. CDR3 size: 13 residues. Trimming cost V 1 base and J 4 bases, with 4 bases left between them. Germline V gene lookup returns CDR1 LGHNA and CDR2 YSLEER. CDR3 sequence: CASSQGVTGELFF. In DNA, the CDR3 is TGCGCCAGCAGCCAAGGCGTCACCGGGGAGCTGTTTTTT.

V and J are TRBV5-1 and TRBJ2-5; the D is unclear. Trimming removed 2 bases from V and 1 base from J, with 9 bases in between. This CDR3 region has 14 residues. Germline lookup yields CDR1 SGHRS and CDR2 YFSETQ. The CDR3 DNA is TGCGCCAGCAGCTTCCCGGGCGCCCAAGAGACCCAGTACTTC. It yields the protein CASSFPGAQETQYF.

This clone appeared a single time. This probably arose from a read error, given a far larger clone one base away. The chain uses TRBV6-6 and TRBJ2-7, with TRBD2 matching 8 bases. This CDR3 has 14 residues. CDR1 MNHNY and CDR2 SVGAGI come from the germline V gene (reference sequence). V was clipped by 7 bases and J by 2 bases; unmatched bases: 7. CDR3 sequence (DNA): TGTGCCAGCAAACGGGAGGGGAGGGCCTACGAGCAGTACTTC. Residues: CASKREGRAYEQYF.

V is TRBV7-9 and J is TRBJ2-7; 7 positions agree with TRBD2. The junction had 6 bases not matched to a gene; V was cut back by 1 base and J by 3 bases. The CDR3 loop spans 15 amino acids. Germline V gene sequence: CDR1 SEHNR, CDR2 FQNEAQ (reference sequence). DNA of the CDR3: TGTGCCAGCAGCTTAGGGCAGGGAGGGGTCTACGAGCAGTACTTC. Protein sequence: CASSLGQGGVYEQYF.

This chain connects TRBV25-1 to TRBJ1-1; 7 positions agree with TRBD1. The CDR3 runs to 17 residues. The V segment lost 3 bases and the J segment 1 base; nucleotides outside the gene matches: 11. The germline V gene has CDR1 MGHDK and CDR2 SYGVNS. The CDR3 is CASSDIVWGTANTEAFF. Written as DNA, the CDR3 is TGTGCCAGCAGTGATATTGTCTGGGGGACAGCGAACACTGAAGCTTTCTTT.

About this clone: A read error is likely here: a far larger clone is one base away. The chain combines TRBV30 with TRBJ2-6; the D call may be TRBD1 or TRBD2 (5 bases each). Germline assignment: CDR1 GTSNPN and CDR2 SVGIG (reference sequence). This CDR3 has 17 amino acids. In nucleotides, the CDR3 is TGTGCCTGGAGCCGCTTTGGGGGTCTAACTGGGGCCAACGTCCCGACTTTC. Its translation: CAWSRFGGLTGANVPTF.

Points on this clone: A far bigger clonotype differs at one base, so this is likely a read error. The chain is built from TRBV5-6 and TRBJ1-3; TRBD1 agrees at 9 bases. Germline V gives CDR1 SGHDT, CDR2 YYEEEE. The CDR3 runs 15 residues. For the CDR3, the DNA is TGTGTCAGCAGCCCGGACAGGGGATATGGAAACACCATATATTTT. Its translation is CVSSPDRGYGNTIYF.

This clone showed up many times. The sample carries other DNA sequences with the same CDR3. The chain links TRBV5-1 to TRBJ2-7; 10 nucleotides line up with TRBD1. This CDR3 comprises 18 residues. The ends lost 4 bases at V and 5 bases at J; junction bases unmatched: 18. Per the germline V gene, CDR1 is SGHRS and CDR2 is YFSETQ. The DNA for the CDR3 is TGCGCCAGCAGCCCTGGGACAGGGGCATGGGGGACATCGGACGAGCAGTACTTC. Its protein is CASSPGTGAWGTSDEQYF.

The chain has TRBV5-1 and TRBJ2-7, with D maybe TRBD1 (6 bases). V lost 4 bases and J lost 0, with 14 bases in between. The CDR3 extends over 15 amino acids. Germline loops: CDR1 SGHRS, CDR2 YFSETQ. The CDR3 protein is CASSPVGTSSYEQYF. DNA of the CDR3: TGCGCCAGCAGCCCCGTCGGGACAAGCTCCTACGAGCAGTACTTC.

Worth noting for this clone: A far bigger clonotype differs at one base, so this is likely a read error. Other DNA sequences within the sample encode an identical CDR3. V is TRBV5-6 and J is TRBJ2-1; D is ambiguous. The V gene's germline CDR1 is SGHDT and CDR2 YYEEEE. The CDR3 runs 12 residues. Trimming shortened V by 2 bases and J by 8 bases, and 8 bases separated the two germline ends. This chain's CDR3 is CASSFTIDEQFF. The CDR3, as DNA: TGTGCCAGCAGCTTCACGATAGATGAGCAGTTCTTC.

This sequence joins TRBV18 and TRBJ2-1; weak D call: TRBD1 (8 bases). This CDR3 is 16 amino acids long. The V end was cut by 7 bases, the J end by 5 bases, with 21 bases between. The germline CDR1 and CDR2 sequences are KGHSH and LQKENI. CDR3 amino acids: CASFRRAGQEDNEQFF. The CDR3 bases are TGTGCCAGCTTCCGTCGAGCGGGACAGGAAGACAATGAGCAGTTCTTC.

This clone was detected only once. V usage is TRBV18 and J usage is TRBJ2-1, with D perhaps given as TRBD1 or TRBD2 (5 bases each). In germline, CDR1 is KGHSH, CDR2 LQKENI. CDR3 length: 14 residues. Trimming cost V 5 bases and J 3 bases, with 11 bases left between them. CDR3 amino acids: CASSSGGGYNEQFF. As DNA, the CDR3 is TGTGCCAGCTCATCCGGTGGGGGCTACAATGAGCAGTTCTTC.

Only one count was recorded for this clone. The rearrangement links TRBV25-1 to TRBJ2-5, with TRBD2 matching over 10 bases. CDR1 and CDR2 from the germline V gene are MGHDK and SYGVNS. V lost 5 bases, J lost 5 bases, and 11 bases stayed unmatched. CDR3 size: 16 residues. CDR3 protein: CASSPIAGGGLETQYF. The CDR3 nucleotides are TGTGCCAGCAGTCCTATAGCGGGAGGAGGGTTGGAGACCCAGTACTTC.

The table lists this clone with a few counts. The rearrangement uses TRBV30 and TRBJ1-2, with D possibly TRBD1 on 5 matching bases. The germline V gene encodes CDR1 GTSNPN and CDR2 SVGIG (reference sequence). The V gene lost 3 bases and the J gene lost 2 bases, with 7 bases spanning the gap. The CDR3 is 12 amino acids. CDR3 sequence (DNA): TGTGCCTGGAGCAGGGTAAACTATGGCTACACCTTC. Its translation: CAWSRVNYGYTF.

CDR3 sequence (DNA): TGTGCCAGCAGCTTGCGGACAGGGTTTCTCGTGTACGAGCAGTACTTC. This gives the protein CASSLRTGFLVYEQYF. The V call is TRBV5-6, the J call TRBJ2-7; 8 nucleotides agree with TRBD1. The germline V gene has CDR1 SGHDT and CDR2 YYEEEE. This CDR3 contains 16 residues. Losses at the gene ends were 1 base for V and 4 bases for J; bases not matched to a gene: 10.

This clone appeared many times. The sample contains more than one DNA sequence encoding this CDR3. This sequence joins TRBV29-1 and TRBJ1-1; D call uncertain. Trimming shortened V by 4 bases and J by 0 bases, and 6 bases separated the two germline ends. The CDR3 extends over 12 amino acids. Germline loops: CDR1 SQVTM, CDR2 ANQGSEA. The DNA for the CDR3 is TGCAGCGTTGGACAAATGAACACTGAAGCTTTCTTT. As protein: CSVGQMNTEAFF.

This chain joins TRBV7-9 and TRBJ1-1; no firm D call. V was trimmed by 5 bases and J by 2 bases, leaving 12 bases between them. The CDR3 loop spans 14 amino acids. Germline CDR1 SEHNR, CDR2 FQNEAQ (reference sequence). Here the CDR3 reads CASSLLYINTEAFF. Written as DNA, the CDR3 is TGTGCCAGCAGCCTACTTTACATCAACACTGAAGCTTTCTTT.

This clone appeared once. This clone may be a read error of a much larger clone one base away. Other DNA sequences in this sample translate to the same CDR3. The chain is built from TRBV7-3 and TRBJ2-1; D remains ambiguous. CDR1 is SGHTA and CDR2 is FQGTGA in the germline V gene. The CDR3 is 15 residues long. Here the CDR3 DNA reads TGTGCTAGCAGCCCCGTCGTGGGAAAGTACAATGAGCAGTTCTTC. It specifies CASSPVVGKYNEQFF.

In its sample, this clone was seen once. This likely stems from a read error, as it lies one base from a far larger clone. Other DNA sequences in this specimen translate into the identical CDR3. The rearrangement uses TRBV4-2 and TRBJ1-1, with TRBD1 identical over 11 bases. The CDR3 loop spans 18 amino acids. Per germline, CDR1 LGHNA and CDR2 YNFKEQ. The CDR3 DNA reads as TGTGCCAGCAGCCAGCCGGGCGGGACAGGGGGGATGAACACCGAAGCTTTCTTT. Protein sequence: CASSQPGGTGGMNTEAFF.

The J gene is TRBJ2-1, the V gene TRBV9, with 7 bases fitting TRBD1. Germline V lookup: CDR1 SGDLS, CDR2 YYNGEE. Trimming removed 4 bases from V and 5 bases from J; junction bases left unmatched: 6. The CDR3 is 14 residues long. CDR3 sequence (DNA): TGTGCCAGCAGCCTGACAGGGCTTAACAATGAGCAGTTCTTC. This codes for CASSLTGLNNEQFF.